This T cell receptor beta chain is from a study of OX40 agonist ivuxolimab in advanced cancers. Study-wide context: An anti-OX40 (CD134) antibody with agonistic activity, ivuxolimab, was administered to patients. In this trial design, patients received ivuxolimab intravenously at 0.01 to 10 mg/kg every 2 weeks. Cohort: more than 75% men, mean age 60, aged about 23 to 80.

The repertoire was sequenced with immunoSEQ multiplex PCR; TCRdb's copy has only in-frame clones and lacks some. The sample carries some 11,000 clones, 70% to 75% recorded once. This clone is medium-sized. Sequencing was performed on CD4+ or CD8+ T cells sorted from blood, taken in a trial of the OX40 agonist ivuxolimab. The TCR was taken from an adult with an advanced solid tumor such as melanoma, head and neck, liver or kidney cancer.

The CDR3 reads CASSHRGDGYTF. CDR3 bases: TGTGCCAGCAGCCACAGGGGGGATGGCTACACCTTC. The genes are TRBV7-9 and TRBJ1-2, with TRBD1 identical over 8 bases. CDR1 SEHNR and CDR2 FQNEAQ come from the germline V gene (reference sequence). The ends lost 5 bases at V and 6 bases at J; junction bases unmatched: 2. CDR3 length: 12 amino acids.